Listed below are T cell receptor beta chains from one sample, sequenced in a study of shared clonotypes between healthy human individuals. Method: immunoSEQ multiplex PCR; TCRdb's copy keeps in-frame clones and lacks some. The sample carries 1.5 million to 2.5 million clones, approximately 95% recorded once. The sequenced material came from naive CD8+ T cells sorted from blood. The receptors stem from a man in his late teens or twenties in good health. The CDR3 runs from the conserved cysteine through the conserved F or W.

TRBV11-2	12	TRBJ2-7	CASSLTPAEQYF
TRBV27	15	TRBJ1-2	CASSLNRGLVHGYTF
TRBV27	19	TRBJ2-1	CASRGAERPTTSSYNEQFF
TRBV2	17	TRBJ1-6	CASSGFATGGPNSPLHF
TRBV6-1	16	TRBJ2-1	CASSEFGQGAGNEQFF
TRBV9	14	TRBJ2-5	CASSVGGSDETQYF
TRBV6-1	13	TRBJ2-7	CASSVGGGYEQYF
TRBV7-6	15	TRBJ2-3	CASSLDGSSTDTQYF
TRBV2	16	TRBJ2-2	CASSQIETGGTGELFF
TRBV6-6	15	TRBJ2-3	CASNQVPISTDTQYF
TRBV5-4	13	TRBJ2-1	CAIGSRGWNEQFF
TRBV19	16	TRBJ1-6	CASSRWAGEVESPLHF
TRBV4-1	17	TRBJ2-3	CASSPYPTGGAGDTQYF
TRBV7-9	14	TRBJ1-2	CASSLVVTNYGYTF
TRBV4-1	15	TRBJ2-7	CASSLKDTISLEQYF
TRBV7-9	14	TRBJ2-7	CASSLAEGSVEQYF
TRBV19	13	TRBJ2-7	CASSFSVSYEQYF
TRBV30	16	TRBJ1-2	CAWSTYQGVKHYGYTF
TRBV30	11	TRBJ2-5	CAWSVIETQYF
TRBV4-3	17	TRBJ2-2	CASSQDPVPGEAGELFF
TRBV29-1	11	TRBJ1-2	CSVGTNYGYTF
TRBV19	16	TRBJ2-7	CASSMQLPAGVYEQYF
TRBV28	15	TRBJ1-4	CASSFTGGTNEKLFF
TRBV30	13	TRBJ1-1	CAWSYEFHTEAFF
TRBV11-3	11	TRBJ2-3	CASQVGDTQYF
TRBV28	15	TRBJ1-5	CASSAVTGSNQPQHF
TRBV29-1	13	TRBJ1-1	CSVTLGGGTEAFF
TRBV11-3	13	TRBJ2-7	CASSWTGGHEQYF
TRBV5-6	14	TRBJ1-3	CASSQGGSGNTIYF
TRBV25-1	14	TRBJ1-4	CASSIGGGGEKLFF
TRBV7-9	17	TRBJ2-2	CASRPIPGHQNTGELFF
TRBV5-4	13	TRBJ2-2	CASSWDATGELFF
TRBV7-2	13	TRBJ1-5	CAEGTDVNQPQHF
TRBV2	18	TRBJ1-2	CASSERWTGGSFNYGYTF
TRBV14	15	TRBJ2-7	CASSQGNSAINEQYF
TRBV5-6	12	TRBJ1-1	CASSSGNPEAFF
TRBV11-2	15	TRBJ2-1	CASSQWTENYNEQFF
TRBV2	19	TRBJ1-1	CASSELGWGLEEPNTEAFF
TRBV5-5	13	TRBJ2-5	CASSLGGLEAQYF
TRBV19	13	TRBJ2-7	CASSADSSYEQYF
TRBV4-3	15	TRBJ2-1	CASSQDSGTFNEQFF
TRBV6-6	12	TRBJ2-2	CASSPNTGELFF
TRBV19	15	TRBJ1-2	CASSIAENPNYGYTF
TRBV5-6	17	TRBJ2-3	CASSLENWRGPEDTQYF
TRBV10-1	14	TRBJ2-7	CASSEVVTDHEQYF
TRBV4-3	15	TRBJ1-3	CASSHEDRAGNTIYF
TRBV5-1	14	TRBJ2-7	CASSLFGIPYEQYF
TRBV5-4	16	TRBJ1-6	CASTRGGVSYNSPLHF
TRBV6-5	15	TRBJ1-1	CASRPYRERSTEAFF
TRBV7-8	11	TRBJ2-7	CASSLEFEQYF
TRBV6-6	13	TRBJ1-2	CASSEGQDYGYTF
TRBV4-1	16	TRBJ2-7	CASSQVGIGTGDEQYF
TRBV15	15	TRBJ1-5	CATSSNGVSNQPQHF
TRBV13	15	TRBJ1-1	CASSTSGALNTEAFF
TRBV5-6	12	TRBJ1-1	CASSLQESEAFF
TRBV29-1	14	TRBJ2-7	CSAGGGTPFYEQYF